The subject of this entry is one T cell receptor (beta chain). The germline gives CDR1 SNHLY, CDR2 FYNNEI. Unmatched junction bases numbered 3, after V lost 6 bases and J lost 7 bases. This CDR3 contains 12 residues. This sample is part of a study of beta chain features in type 1 diabetes. What was sequenced were expressed TCRB transcripts, since all of the isolated RNA had been reverse transcribed. Sequenced by immunoSEQ multiplex PCR; TCRdb stores in-frame clones only, minus some. The data show under 550,000 clones, approximately 10% seen once. V usage is TRBV2 and J usage is TRBJ2-1, with 7 bases identical to TRBD1. This TCR derives from a woman aged 18-30 years in good health. The sequenced sample was naive CD4+ T cells from blood. The CDR3 bases are TGTGCCAGCAGGGGACAGATTAATGAGCAGTTCTTC. Its protein product is CASRGQINEQFF.